The 5 T cell receptor beta chains below were found in one sample sequenced in a study of blood T cells in healthy people across ages. PCR was performed a second time for about 6 to 12 cycles using a sample-barcoded 5' primer and a J-beta primer mix. TCRdb fed the 5' RACE reads into MiXCR, producing one record per CDR3 protein. The table lists hundreds of thousands of distinct CDR3 sequences, around 32% of them singletons. The sequenced material came from blood. All receptors derive from a woman over 75 in good health.

This clonotype was seen a few times. V gene TRBV28 combines with J gene TRBJ1-4; TRBD1 is a possible D gene (6 bases). The CDR3 sequence is 14 residues long. V was cut by 6 bases and J by 7 bases, with 15 bases left in between. Germline CDR1 reads MDHEN; CDR2 reads SYDVKM. CDR3 protein: CASRTGRRSEKLFF. The CDR3 DNA sequence: TGTGCCAGCAGAACAGGGAGGAGGAGTGAAAAACTGTTTTTT.

For the CDR3, the DNA is TGCAGTGCTAGAGATTGGAGGGACAGCTCCTATGGCTACACCTTC. Translation: CSARDWRDSSYGYTF. The chain joins TRBV20-1 to TRBJ1-2; 7 bases agree with TRBD1. The ends lost 0 bases at V and 4 bases at J; junction bases unmatched: 8. Germline V CDR1 and CDR2: DFQATT, SNEGSKA (reference sequence). CDR3 length: 15 amino acids.

This clonotype was observed many times. In nucleotides, the CDR3 is TGTGCCAGCAGCTTAGTGACTAGCGGGTTACAAGAGACCCAGTACTTC. This encodes CASSLVTSGLQETQYF. V and J are TRBV7-6 and TRBJ2-5, with 10 bases matching TRBD2. The germline gives CDR1 SGHVS, CDR2 FNYEAQ. V lost 1 base to trimming and J lost 2 bases; unmatched junction nucleotides: 4. This CDR3 is 16 amino acids long.

About this clonotype itself: A much bigger clone sits one base away, suggesting this may be a read error. The chain carries TRBV11-1 and TRBJ2-7; D remains ambiguous. The CDR3 loop spans 14 amino acids. The V gene lost 1 base and the J gene lost 7 bases, with 14 bases spanning the gap. The V gene's germline CDR1 is SGHAT and CDR2 FQDESV (reference sequence). CDR3 in amino acids: CASSLDALRNEQYF. CDR3 nucleotide sequence: TGTGCCAGCAGCTTAGATGCCTTACGCAATGAGCAGTACTTC.

This clonotype was seen only a few times. A much more abundant neighbour one base away suggests this may be a read error. The chain combines TRBV29-1 with TRBJ2-3; D is unresolved. The CDR3 totals 12 residues. CDR1 is SQVTM, CDR2 ANQGSEA, per germline. The CDR3: CSGEDSILVQYF. DNA for the CDR3: TGCAGCGGTGAAGATTCCATCTTGGTCCAGTATTTT.